This TCR beta chain was documented in a study of OX40 agonist ivuxolimab in advanced cancers. Study-level background: Patients received ivuxolimab, an agonistic anti-OX40 (CD134) antibody. Of mixed ages from about 23 to 79 and averaging around 60 years, the group was approximately 84% male.

Trimming took 8 bases from V and 2 from J, leaving 14 bases between them. The CDR3 totals 14 residues. Germline lookup yields CDR1 SGHTA and CDR2 FQGNSA. TCRdb keeps only in-frame clones here, not all; method: immunoSEQ multiplex PCR. The data contain roughly 100,000 clones, just under 95% of them singletons. The sequencing used CD4+ or CD8+ T cells sorted from blood, collected in a trial of the OX40 agonist ivuxolimab. This sequence was found in an adult with an advanced solid tumor such as melanoma, head and neck, liver or kidney cancer. The J gene is TRBJ2-3, the V gene TRBV7-2; D is unresolved. The CDR3 nucleotides read TGTGCCAGCTCTCAGTGGTCACACACAGATACGCAGTATTTT. Protein sequence: CASSQWSHTDTQYF.